A single sample gave rise to the 18 T cell receptor beta chains below, sequenced in a study of cytomegalovirus exposure and HLA in healthy donors. PCR amplification relied on 60 Vbeta primers (plus 13 Jbeta primers). Sequencing was performed with immunoSEQ multiplex PCR; in TCRdb, only in-frame clones are kept and a portion is missing. The sample includes around 99,000 clones, 60% to 80% seen only once; the top ten take under 7.5%. Sequenced material: PBMCs. The receptors were sampled from a man aged 45-65 years in good health and CMV-seropositive.

The CDR3 reads CAWSVGEGSLRYGNQPQHF. The CDR3 nucleotides are TGTGCCTGGAGTGTAGGGGAGGGAAGTCTCAGATATGGCAATCAGCCCCAGCATTTT. The rearrangement links TRBV30 to TRBJ1-5, with a tentative D call TRBD1 (5 bases). The CDR3 sequence is 19 residues long. CDR1 is GTSNPN, CDR2 SVGIG, per germline (reference sequence). The V end was cut by 0 bases, the J end by 2 bases, with 23 bases between.

This chain joins TRBV27 and TRBJ1-2, with 9 positions matching TRBD1. V lost 5 bases to trimming and J lost 8 bases; unmatched junction nucleotides: 12. This CDR3 spans 15 amino acids. Germline V lookup: CDR1 MNHEY, CDR2 SMNVEV (reference sequence). CDR3 region: CASSPLGDRVKGYTF. The CDR3 DNA sequence: TGTGCCAGCAGTCCCCTGGGGGACAGGGTCAAGGGCTACACCTTC.

As concerns this clone: Relative to the germline gene, one junction end is altered; a read error may explain this. The same CDR3 also results from other DNA sequences found in this sample. The chain is built from TRBV6-6 and TRBJ2-7, with D possibly matching TRBD1 (6 bases). The V gene's germline CDR1 is MNHNY and CDR2 SVGAGI (reference sequence). This CDR3 comprises 13 residues. This chain's CDR3 is CASSPGQSYEQYF. The CDR3 DNA reads as TGTGCCAGCAGTCCGGGACAATCCTACGAGCAGTACTTT.

Comments on this clone: The sample contains more than one DNA sequence encoding this CDR3. This chain joins TRBV9 and TRBJ2-7; D unresolved. Germline V lookup: CDR1 SGDLS, CDR2 YYNGEE. V was cut by 0 bases and J by 3 bases, with 7 bases left in between. The CDR3 contains 13 residues. The CDR3 loop reads CASSVATNYEQYF. In DNA form, the CDR3 reads TGTGCCAGCAGCGTAGCCACTAACTACGAGCAGTACTTC.

Remarks on this clone: Germline and junction disagree at one end, which may indicate a read error. The chain has TRBV7-9 and TRBJ1-2, with a weak D call TRBD1 (5 bases). This CDR3 is 13 amino acids long. Germline assignment: CDR1 SEHNR and CDR2 FQNEAQ (reference sequence). The CDR3 protein is CASSLDGGGGYPF. The CDR3 coding sequence is TGTGCCAGCAGCTTAGACGGGGGTGGCGGCTACCCCTTC. The full variable domain, in which reference TRBV7-9 and TRBJ1-2 provide the parts outside the CDR3, is DTGVSQNPRHKITKRGQNVTFRCDPISEHNRLYWYRQTLGQGPEFLTYFQNEAQLEKSRLLSDRFSAERPKGSFSTLEIQRTEQGDSAMYLCASSLDGGGGYPFGSGTRLTVV.

The J gene is TRBJ1-2, the V gene TRBV5-4; 7 bases line up with TRBD1. There are 15 residues in the CDR3. The V segment lost 4 bases and the J segment 0 bases; nucleotides outside the gene matches: 6. Germline V lookup: CDR1 SGHNT, CDR2 YYREEE (reference sequence). This chain's CDR3 is CASSTGTVANYGYTF. The CDR3 nucleotides read TGTGCCAGCAGCACCGGGACAGTTGCTAACTATGGCTACACCTTC.

The chain couples TRBV19 to TRBJ2-7; perhaps TRBD1 as D (6 bases). Germline V lookup: CDR1 LNHDA, CDR2 SQIVND (reference sequence). V was clipped by 2 bases and J by 7 bases, with 15 bases between them. This CDR3 comprises 14 residues. This CDR3 reads CASSIIGQQVEQYF. The CDR3, as DNA: TGTGCCAGTAGTATAATCGGACAGCAAGTGGAGCAGTACTTC.

The chain employs TRBV10-3 and TRBJ2-1; 8 bases fit TRBD2. V lost 3 bases to trimming and J lost 0 bases; unmatched junction nucleotides: 4. CDR1 and CDR2 (germline): ENHRY, SYGVKD. The CDR3 is 16 amino acids. DNA of the CDR3: TGTGCCATCAGTGAAAAAGCGGGGGCCTCCTACAATGAGCAGTTCTTC. Translation gives CAISEKAGASYNEQFF.

The count of this clone is one. The chain couples TRBV4-2 to TRBJ2-2, with 14 bases fitting TRBD2. V lost 4 bases to trimming and J lost 5 bases; unmatched junction nucleotides: 9. Germline CDR1 is LGHNA and CDR2 is YNFKEQ. The CDR3 is 18 amino acids. The CDR3 bases are TGTGCCAGCAGCCCTGGCGCCGGGACTAGCGGGGGAACCGGGGAGCTGTTTTTT. This translates into CASSPGAGTSGGTGELFF.

The chain combines TRBV19 with TRBJ2-3; 7 bases map to TRBD2. Trimming removed 3 bases from V and 4 bases from J; junction bases left unmatched: 1. The CDR3 is 13 amino acids. Germline loops: CDR1 LNHDA, CDR2 SQIVND (reference sequence). CDR3 coding DNA: TGTGCCAGTAGTATGGGGAGGGCAGATACGCAGTATTTT. Translated, it gives CASSMGRADTQYF.

The chain combines TRBV19 with TRBJ1-3, with D unresolved. The V end was cut by 5 bases, the J end by 4 bases, with 9 bases between. This CDR3 contains 13 residues. Germline V gives CDR1 LNHDA, CDR2 SQIVND (reference sequence). Written as DNA, the CDR3 is TGTGCCAGTAGTTCGGCAGGCGGAAACACCATATATTTT. Translating gives CASSSAGGNTIYF. Full variable domain (rest looked up from reference TRBV19 and TRBJ1-3): DGGITQSPKYLFRKEGQNVTLSCEQNLNHDAMYWYRQDPGQGLRLIYYSQIVNDFQKGDIAEGYSVSREKKESFPLTVTSAQKNPTAFYLCASSSAGGNTIYFGEGSWLTVV.

This chain uses TRBV21-1 with TRBJ1-2. TRBV21-1 is termed a pseudogene. The length of the CDR3 is 14 residues. In DNA, the CDR3 is TGTGCCAGCAGCCAGACCGGGTGGGTGTATGGCTACACCTTC. Encoded protein: CASSQTGWVYGYTF.

The CDR3 DNA follows: TGTGCCAGCAACGGGGGGCCCCGTACCGCAGATACGCAGTATTTT. Its translation is CASNGGPRTADTQYF. The V and J genes are TRBV6-5 and TRBJ2-3; possible D gene TRBD2, 7 bases. V dropped 7 bases and J dropped 4 bases, with 18 bases sitting between them. Germline loops: CDR1 MNHEY, CDR2 SVGAGI. The CDR3 is 15 residues long.

The rearrangement uses TRBV19 and TRBJ1-3; 10 nucleotides align to TRBD1. CDR3 length: 16 residues. CDR1 is LNHDA, CDR2 SQIVND, per germline (reference sequence). Trimming removed 7 bases from V and 3 bases from J; junction bases left unmatched: 9. This CDR3 reads CASKGTGETFGNTIYF. The CDR3 nucleotides read TGTGCCAGTAAGGGGACAGGGGAAACCTTTGGAAACACCATATATTTT.

This clone occurred many times. This chain links TRBV6-6 with TRBJ2-7, with 9 bases lining up with TRBD1. The V and J ends lost 0 bases and 1 base, in that order; junction bases with no gene match: 4. CDR1 is MNHNY, CDR2 SVGAGI, per germline (reference sequence). The CDR3 totals 16 residues. This CDR3 is CASSYSPGQGSYEQYF. CDR3 nucleotide sequence: TGTGCCAGCAGTTACTCCCCGGGACAGGGTTCCTACGAGCAGTACTTC.

The J gene is TRBJ1-4, the V gene TRBV5-1; TRBD1 aligns across 11 bases. Germline lookup yields CDR1 SGHRS and CDR2 YFSETQ. J was trimmed by 6 bases and V by 3 bases; bases with no gene match: 4. The CDR3 totals 15 residues. Written as DNA, the CDR3 is TGCGCCAGCAGCTCGTGGGGACAGGGGGATGAAAAACTGTTTTTT. Translating gives CASSSWGQGDEKLFF.

The sample holds one count of this clone. The chain combines TRBV21-1 with TRBJ1-5; the D segment call TRBD1 is taken from the table without a DNA check. TRBV21-1 is a pseudogene locus. CDR3 length equals 16 residues. The CDR3 sequence: CASSKDQAQANQPQHF. CDR3 sequence (DNA): TGTGCCAGCAGCAAAGATCAGGCACAGGCAAATCAGCCCCAGCATTTT.

The table lists this clone with a few counts. The V and J genes are TRBV6-5 and TRBJ1-1, with D uncertain. The CDR3 sequence is 14 residues long. Germline V CDR1 and CDR2: MNHEY, SVGAGI. With 6 bases removed from V and 0 bases from J, the gap between germline ends came to 11 bases. The CDR3 nucleotides read TGTGCCAGCAGCTCCGGGAGCATGAACACTGAAGCTTTCTTT. Protein sequence: CASSSGSMNTEAFF.